This is a list of T cell receptor beta chains from one sample in a study of T cell repertoires in cytomegalovirus infection. Each CDR3 protein is one row after TCRdb ran MiXCR on the reads. This sample carries 350,000 to 500,000 distinct CDR3 sequences, roughly 30% of them seen once, and the ten largest clones take roughly an eighth. The specimen was PBMCs. The receptors come from a human donor in good health (CMV status not recorded). Some clones in this sample may be carry-over from other donors' samples. Each CDR3 is given with its conserved first and last residue. The D gene is left open where the match is weak. Expanded clones are given a class, and other clones once, few, many or no size at all.

V gene,clone size,D gene,J gene,CDR3 protein
TRBV7-8,few,-,TRBJ2-7,CASSAPGPSHEQYF
TRBV2,-,TRBD1,TRBJ1-1,CASSVQGVVNTEAFF
TRBV18,-,TRBD1,TRBJ2-3,CASSPDPGRRGSTDTQYF
TRBV12-3/TRBV12-4,few,-,TRBJ1-5,CASKKGSNQPQHF
TRBV19,few,-,TRBJ1-6,CASSTALGDSPLHF
TRBV12-3/TRBV12-4,-,-,TRBJ1-6,CASSLLGDDNSPLHF
TRBV14,-,-,TRBJ1-2,CASSRVSRSSDGYTF
TRBV4-1,-,-,TRBJ2-2,CASSQVAGYGELFF
TRBV4-2,-,TRBD2,TRBJ2-5,CSSKSLAGGVETQYF
TRBV3-1,once,-,TRBJ2-3,CASSQSDRKDTQYF
TRBV2,few,-,TRBJ2-7,CASTPDRSSYEQYF
TRBV6-2/TRBV6-3,few,-,TRBJ2-4,CASSYPDSLAKNIQYF
TRBV6-2/TRBV6-3,-,-,TRBJ1-1,CASSSHSGPRTTVAFF
TRBV6-2/TRBV6-3,-,-,TRBJ2-1,CASSSLTVGGGKTYNEQFF
TRBV12-3/TRBV12-4,few,TRBD1,TRBJ2-5,CASRQQGGEGWWTQYF
TRBV20-1,-,TRBD2,TRBJ2-5,CSASPGWELAVRETQYF
TRBV11-3,-,TRBD2,TRBJ2-2,CASSLDLMDASGGHKPGELFF
TRBV19,few,-,TRBJ1-5,CASSDQGWPQHF
TRBV28,-,-,TRBJ2-1,CASTDDSYNEQFF
TRBV19,-,TRBD1,TRBJ1-1,CASSTRTGLGEAFF
TRBV6-1,-,-,TRBJ1-4,CASSPRGDEKLFF
TRBV9,-,TRBD1,TRBJ1-2,CASGDRVDGYTF
TRBV7-9,many,-,TRBJ1-5,CASSLGGLRQDGQPQHF
TRBV12-3/TRBV12-4,-,TRBD2,TRBJ2-3,CASRLAGVTTQQDTQYF
TRBV7-2,once,-,TRBJ1-6,CARSLKSGSYNSPLHF
TRBV28,many,-,TRBJ2-3,CASSFRGRADTQYF
TRBV2,few,-,TRBJ2-1,CASSDVGGLLLTYNEQFF
TRBV7-8,few,-,TRBJ1-2,CASSHRTGIYTF
TRBV28,-,-,TRBJ2-5,CASRGPRPWETQYF
TRBV7-2,many,-,TRBJ2-3,CASSLNSGIFDTQYF
TRBV7-2,many,-,TRBJ2-7,CASTSSTPWETYEQYF
TRBV20-1,-,-,TRBJ1-1,CSARDSMNTEAFF
TRBV2,few,-,TRBJ1-1,CASSDNTGTIMNTEAFF
TRBV6-5,many,-,TRBJ1-4,CASSSLVSPREKLFF
TRBV7-9,few,-,TRBJ2-7,CASSLAPTEDEQYF
TRBV6-2/TRBV6-3,few,-,TRBJ1-5,CASNAAGPSNQPQHF
TRBV6-5,few,TRBD2,TRBJ2-5,CASRSGTSGGAETQYF
TRBV4-1,many,TRBD2,TRBJ2-5,CASSLAGGQGLETQYF
TRBV7-9,-,-,TRBJ2-5,CASSLVGRGGPEETQYF
TRBV4-1,-,-,TRBJ1-5,CASSRLSGNQPQHF
TRBV5-4,-,-,TRBJ1-2,CASSTPSGPYGYTF
TRBV6-2/TRBV6-3,few,-,TRBJ1-5,CASSYQGPGQPQHF
TRBV6-2/TRBV6-3,-,TRBD1,TRBJ1-5,CASRLGQHQPQHF